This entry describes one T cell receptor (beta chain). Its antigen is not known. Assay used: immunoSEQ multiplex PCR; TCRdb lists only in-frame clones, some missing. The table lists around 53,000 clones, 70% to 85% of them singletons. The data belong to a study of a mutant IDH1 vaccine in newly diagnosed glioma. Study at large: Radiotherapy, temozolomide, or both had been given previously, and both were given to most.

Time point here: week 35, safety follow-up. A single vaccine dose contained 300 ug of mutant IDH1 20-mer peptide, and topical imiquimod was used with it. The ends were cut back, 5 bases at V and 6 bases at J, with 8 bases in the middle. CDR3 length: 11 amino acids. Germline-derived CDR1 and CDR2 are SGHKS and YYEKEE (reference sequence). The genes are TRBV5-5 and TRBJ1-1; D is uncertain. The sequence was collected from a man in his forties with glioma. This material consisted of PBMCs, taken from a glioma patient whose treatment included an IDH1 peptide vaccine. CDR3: CASSLWAEAFF. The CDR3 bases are TGTGCCAGCAGTCTGTGGGCTGAAGCTTTCTTT.